The next 17 T cell receptor beta chains were all read from a single sample in a study of tumor and adjacent non-tumor tissue in lung cancer. A modified ARM-PCR protocol with three rounds of nested PCR amplified TCRbeta. From the multiplex PCR reads, TCRdb called clonotypes with MiXCR, one entry per CDR3 protein. The sample includes tens of thousands of distinct CDR3 sequences, around 70% of them seen just once. This sample's RNA came from whole unsorted tissue. The normal lung tissue was taken more than 3 cm from the tumor edge. What was sequenced was distant non-tumor lung tissue. These receptors originate from a woman aged 50 to 60 with non-small cell lung cancer.

Points on this clonotype: This may come from a read error, since a much larger clone is one base off. The V call is TRBV10-3, the J call TRBJ2-4; D may correspond to TRBD1 or TRBD2 (5 bases each). Germline V gives CDR1 ENHRY, CDR2 SYGVKD. CDR3 length equals 17 residues. The CDR3 region is CAISKSELGVAKNIQYF. The CDR3 DNA is TGTGCCATCAGTAAGTCTGAACTAGGGGTTGCCAAAAACATTCAGTACTTC.

Comments on this clonotype: A much larger clone lies a single base off, so this may be a read error. The genes are TRBV5-6 and TRBJ2-1, with 7 bases aligning to TRBD2. CDR3 length: 15 residues. With 4 bases clipped from V and 8 bases from J, the junction kept 12 bases outside the gene matches. Germline V gene data show CDR1 as SGHDT and CDR2 as YYEEEE. The CDR3 region is CASSPSPSGNDEQFF. For the CDR3, the DNA is TGTGCCAGCAGCCCCTCACCTAGCGGCAACGATGAGCAGTTCTTC.

This chain uses TRBV20-1 with TRBJ1-1; D call uncertain. The CDR3 runs to 15 residues. Germline CDR1 and CDR2: DFQATT and SNEGSKA (reference sequence). Trimming took 3 bases from V and 4 from J, leaving 18 bases between them. DNA for the CDR3: TGCAGTGCTAGTGACTATGGCAGGAAGGGCACTGAAGCTTTCTTT. Encoded protein: CSASDYGRKGTEAFF.

This clonotype was found a few times. The rearrangement joins TRBV30 to TRBJ2-5, with D perhaps TRBD2 (6 bases). The ends were cut back, 2 bases at V and 2 bases at J, with 9 bases in the middle. Germline loops: CDR1 GTSNPN, CDR2 SVGIG (reference sequence). This CDR3 region has 13 residues. The CDR3 is CAWSPGTQETQYF. Written as DNA, the CDR3 is TGTGCCTGGAGTCCTGGGACTCAAGAGACCCAGTACTTC.

In the case of this clonotype: This likely comes from a read error, as the CDR3 has no conserved phenylalanine or tryptophan at its end. The chain couples TRBV11-2 to TRBJ2-1; 12 bases line up with TRBD2. Germline V CDR1 and CDR2: SGHAT, FQNNGV. The CDR3 is 16 residues long. The DNA for the CDR3 is TGTGCCAGCATCTTACCCCTAGCGGGAGGGGGGAATGAGCAGTTCCTC. Its translation is CASILPLAGGGNEQFL.

This clonotype was seen many times. The chain carries TRBV20-1 and TRBJ2-3; D perhaps matches TRBD2 (5 bases). V was pared by 0 bases and J by 10 bases, with 14 bases between. This CDR3 has 13 residues. CDR1 is DFQATT, CDR2 SNEGSKA, per germline (reference sequence). CDR3 loop: CSARDGSVGAQYF. The CDR3 nucleotides read TGCAGTGCTAGAGATGGGAGCGTCGGGGCGCAGTATTTT.

The rearrangement joins TRBV24-1 to TRBJ2-1; 8 positions agree with TRBD1. Losses at the gene ends were 4 bases for V and 11 bases for J; bases not matched to a gene: 15. CDR3 length: 16 amino acids. In germline, CDR1 is KGHDR, CDR2 SFDVKD. The CDR3 sequence: CATSDDRTGYIKQQFF. CDR3 DNA sequence: TGTGCCACCAGTGACGACAGGACAGGGTATATCAAGCAGCAGTTCTTC.

Comment on this clonotype: Because the CDR3 is missing its conserved closing phenylalanine or tryptophan, this is likely a read error. The DNA is left out, because the CDR3 cannot be placed on it with certainty; the CDR3 is given as TCRdb lists it. This chain connects TRBV6-1 to TRBJ2-1; the D segment call TRBD1 is taken from the table without a DNA check. CDR1 and CDR2 from the germline V gene are MNHNS and SASEGT. The CDR3 is 16 amino acids in total, end residues counted. CDR3 loop: CASCASGTGGHNEQIS.

As for this clonotype: Germline and junction disagree at one end, which may indicate a read error. The rearrangement links TRBV6-5 to TRBJ2-5; D gene uncertain. The CDR3 totals 15 residues. Germline CDR1 is MNHEY and CDR2 is SVGAGI. The CDR3 loop reads CASSYGLPPGETQYF. CDR3 nucleotide sequence: TGTGCCAGTAGTTATGGCCTCCCCCCGGGAGAGACCCAGTACTTC.

V usage is TRBV24-1 and J usage is TRBJ2-1; D uncertain. The germline V gene encodes CDR1 KGHDR and CDR2 SFDVKD. V was cut by 4 bases and J by 7 bases, with 16 bases left in between. This CDR3 contains 15 residues. The CDR3 reads CATSEPGPLYNEQFF. CDR3 nucleotides: TGTGCCACCAGTGAGCCTGGCCCCCTATATAATGAGCAGTTCTTC.

With respect to this clonotype: This CDR3 fails to terminate in the conserved phenylalanine or tryptophan, so it likely reflects a read error. The chain links TRBV11-1 to TRBJ2-1; a possible D gene is TRBD1 (5 bases). The CDR3 consists of 14 residues. With 0 bases removed from V and 6 bases from J, the gap between germline ends came to 9 bases. Germline V gene sequence: CDR1 SGHAT, CDR2 FQDESV (reference sequence). The CDR3 region is CASSLATEVNEQFL. For the CDR3, the DNA is TGTGCCAGCAGCTTAGCGACAGAGGTCAATGAGCAGTTCCTC.

This clonotype was counted ten times or more. The chain joins TRBV12-3 or TRBV12-4 to TRBJ1-5, with D unresolved. This CDR3 spans 14 amino acids. Between the trimmed V and J ends, which lost 7 bases and 0 bases, there was a span of 10 bases. CDR3: CASTGVPSNQPQHF. As DNA, the CDR3 is TGTGCCAGCACCGGCGTCCCTAGCAATCAGCCCCAGCATTTT.

V gene TRBV20-1 combines with J gene TRBJ2-2, with TRBD1 matching over 7 bases. The V gene end was trimmed by 2 bases and the J gene end by 3 bases; junction bases not matched to a gene: 9. The CDR3 length is 16 residues. The germline V gene has CDR1 DFQATT and CDR2 SNEGSKA (reference sequence). CDR3 amino acids: CSARQTIGTDTGELFF. CDR3 sequence (DNA): TGCAGTGCTAGACAGACTATTGGGACAGACACCGGGGAGCTGTTTTTT.

Concerning this clonotype: A single base separates this from a much larger clone, so it may be a read error. The V call is TRBV20-1, the J call TRBJ2-1; D is uncertain. Trimming took 3 bases from V and 8 from J, leaving 17 bases between them. The CDR3 spans 14 residues. The germline gives CDR1 DFQATT, CDR2 SNEGSKA (reference sequence). In DNA, the CDR3 is TGCAGTGCTAGTCACGAAGGGTTTGGGTATGAGCAGTTCTTC. Translated: CSASHEGFGYEQFF.

V is TRBV10-3 and J is TRBJ2-1; D perhaps matches TRBD2 (7 bases). Germline CDR1 ENHRY, CDR2 SYGVKD. V was trimmed by 6 bases and J by 6 bases, leaving 21 bases between them. The CDR3 runs to 16 residues. Here the CDR3 reads CAISRGANGRTNEQFF. CDR3 nucleotides: TGTGCCATCAGCAGGGGAGCGAACGGGAGGACCAATGAGCAGTTCTTC.

By its share, this clonotype is medium-sized. V gene TRBV29-1 combines with J gene TRBJ2-7, with 10 bases that match TRBD1. The V segment lost 4 bases and the J segment 0 bases; nucleotides outside the gene matches: 9. The CDR3 sequence is 16 residues long. Germline V lookup: CDR1 SQVTM, CDR2 ANQGSEA. The CDR3 coding sequence is TGCAGCGTTGTCGGGACAGGGGCCGGGGACTCCTACGAGCAGTACTTC. Its translation: CSVVGTGAGDSYEQYF.

The V and J genes are TRBV6-1 and TRBJ2-1; perhaps TRBD2 as D (6 bases). The CDR3 loop spans 15 amino acids. Germline V gene lookup returns CDR1 MNHNS and CDR2 SASEGT. The V end was cut by 4 bases, the J end by 9 bases, with 19 bases between. Written as DNA, the CDR3 is TGTGCCAGCAGTGTTTGGACTAACGGGAGCAGTGAGCAGTTCTTC. Its translation: CASSVWTNGSSEQFF.